The entry that follows covers one T cell receptor beta chain sequence. Its antigen is undetermined. The data derive from a study of neoadjuvant nivolumab and ipilimumab in lung cancer. Findings and caveats of the study: Only a single major-pathologic-response sample was available for clonality analysis. From pretherapy to surgery, tumor richness and clonality rose with dual therapy.

Method: immunoSEQ multiplex PCR; TCRdb's copy keeps in-frame clones and lacks some. Found here are fewer than 20,000 clones, less than 85% of them singletons; the top ten hold 7.5% to 9.5%. This CDR3 comprises 13 residues. CDR1 is MNHNY and CDR2 is SVGAGI in the germline V gene (reference sequence). V gave up 0 bases and J gave up 7 bases, with 6 bases separating them. The input for sequencing was tumor tissue, taken after neoadjuvant nivolumab, alone or with ipilimumab, at or shortly before surgery. The chain links TRBV6-6 to TRBJ2-2; no clear D. The clonotype originates from an adult with non-small cell lung cancer. The DNA for the CDR3 is TGTGCCAGCAGTTACTCAGGGCGCGGGGAGCTGTTTTTT. Translating it yields CASSYSGRGELFF.